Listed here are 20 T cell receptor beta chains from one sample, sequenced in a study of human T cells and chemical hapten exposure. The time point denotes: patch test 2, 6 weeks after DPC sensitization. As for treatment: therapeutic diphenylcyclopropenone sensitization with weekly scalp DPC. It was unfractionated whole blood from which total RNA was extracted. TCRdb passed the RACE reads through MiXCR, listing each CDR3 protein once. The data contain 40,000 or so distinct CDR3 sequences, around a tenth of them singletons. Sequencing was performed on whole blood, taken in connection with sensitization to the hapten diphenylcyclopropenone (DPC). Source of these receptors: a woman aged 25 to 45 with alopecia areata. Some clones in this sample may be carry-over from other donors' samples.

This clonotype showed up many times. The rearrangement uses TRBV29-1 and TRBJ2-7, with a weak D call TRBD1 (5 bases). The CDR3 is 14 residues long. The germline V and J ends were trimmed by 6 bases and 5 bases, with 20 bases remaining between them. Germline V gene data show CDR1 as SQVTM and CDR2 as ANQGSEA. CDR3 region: CSVLQAPGLHEQYF. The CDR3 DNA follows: TGCAGCGTCCTACAGGCACCAGGCCTCCACGAGCAGTACTTC.

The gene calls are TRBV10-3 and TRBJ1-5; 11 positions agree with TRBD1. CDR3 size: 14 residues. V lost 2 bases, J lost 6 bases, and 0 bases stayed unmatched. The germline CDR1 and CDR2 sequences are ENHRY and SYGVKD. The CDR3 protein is CAISEGTGGQPQHF. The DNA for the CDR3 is TGTGCCATCAGTGAGGGGACAGGGGGTCAGCCCCAGCATTTT.

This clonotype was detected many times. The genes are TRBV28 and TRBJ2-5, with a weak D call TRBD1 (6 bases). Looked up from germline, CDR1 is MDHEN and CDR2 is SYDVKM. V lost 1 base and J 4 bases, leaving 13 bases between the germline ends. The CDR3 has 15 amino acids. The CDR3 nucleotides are TGTGCCAGCAGTTTATCAGGCGAAGGGGGAGAGACCCAGTACTTC. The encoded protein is CASSLSGEGGETQYF.

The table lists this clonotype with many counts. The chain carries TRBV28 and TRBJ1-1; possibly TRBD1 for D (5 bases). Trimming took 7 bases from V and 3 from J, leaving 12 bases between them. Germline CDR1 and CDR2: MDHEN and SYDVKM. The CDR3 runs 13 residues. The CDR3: CASTGGMDTEAFF. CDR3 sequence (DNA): TGTGCCAGCACCGGGGGGATGGACACTGAAGCTTTCTTT.

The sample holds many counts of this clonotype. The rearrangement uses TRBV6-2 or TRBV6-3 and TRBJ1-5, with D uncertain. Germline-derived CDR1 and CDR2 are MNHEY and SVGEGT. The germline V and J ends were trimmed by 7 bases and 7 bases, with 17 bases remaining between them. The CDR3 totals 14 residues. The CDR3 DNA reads TGTGCCAGCACTAGGGATCAGGCTGGACAGCCCCAGCATTTT. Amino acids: CASTRDQAGQPQHF.

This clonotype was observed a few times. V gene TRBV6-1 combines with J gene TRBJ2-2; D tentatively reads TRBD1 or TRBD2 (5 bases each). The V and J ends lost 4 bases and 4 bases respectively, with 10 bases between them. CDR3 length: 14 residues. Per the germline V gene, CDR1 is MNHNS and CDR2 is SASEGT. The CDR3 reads CASSAERGTGELFF. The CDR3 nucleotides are TGTGCCAGCAGTGCTGAGAGGGGCACCGGGGAGCTGTTTTTT.

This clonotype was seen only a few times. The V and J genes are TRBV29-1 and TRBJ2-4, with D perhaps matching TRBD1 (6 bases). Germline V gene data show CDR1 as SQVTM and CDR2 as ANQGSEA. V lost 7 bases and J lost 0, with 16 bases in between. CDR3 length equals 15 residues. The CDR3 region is CSAGSQGLAKNIQYF. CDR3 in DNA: TGCAGCGCGGGATCACAGGGCTTAGCCAAAAACATTCAGTACTTC.

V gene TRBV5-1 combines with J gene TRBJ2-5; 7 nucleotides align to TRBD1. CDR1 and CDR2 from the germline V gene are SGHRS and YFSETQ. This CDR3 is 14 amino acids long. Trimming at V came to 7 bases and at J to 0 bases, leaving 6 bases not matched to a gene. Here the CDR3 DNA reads TGCGCCAGCCCCCCGGGGACAGACCAAGAGACCCAGTACTTC. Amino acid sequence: CASPPGTDQETQYF.

In DNA, the CDR3 is TGTGCCAGTGGAGAAACAGGGAGGTGGAATCAGCCCCAGCATTTT. Encoded protein: CASGETGRWNQPQHF. V gene TRBV19 combines with J gene TRBJ1-5, with D perhaps TRBD1 (6 bases). Looked up from germline, CDR1 is LNHDA and CDR2 is SQIVND (reference sequence). The CDR3 covers 15 residues. V was cut by 8 bases and J by 4 bases, with 18 bases left in between.

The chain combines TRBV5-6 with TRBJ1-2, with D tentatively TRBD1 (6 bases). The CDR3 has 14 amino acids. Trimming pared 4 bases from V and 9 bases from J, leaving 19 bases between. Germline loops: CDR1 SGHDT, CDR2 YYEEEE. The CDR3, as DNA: TGTGCCAGCAGCCAGGACAGCGATGGTTTGAGCTACACCTTC. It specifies CASSQDSDGLSYTF. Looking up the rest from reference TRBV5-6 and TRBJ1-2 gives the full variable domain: DAGVTQSPTHLIKTRGQQVTLRCSPKSGHDTVSWYQQALGQGPQFIFQYYEEEERQRGNFPDRFSGHQFPNYSSELNVNALLLGDSALYLCASSQDSDGLSYTFGSGTRLTVV.

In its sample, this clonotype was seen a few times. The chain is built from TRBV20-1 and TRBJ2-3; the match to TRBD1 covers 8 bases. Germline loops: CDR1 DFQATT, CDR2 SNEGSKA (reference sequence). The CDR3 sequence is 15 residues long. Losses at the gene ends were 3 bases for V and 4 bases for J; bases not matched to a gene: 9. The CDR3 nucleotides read TGCAGTGCTAGGTCAGGACAGGGTGGTGCAGATACGCAGTATTTT. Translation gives CSARSGQGGADTQYF.

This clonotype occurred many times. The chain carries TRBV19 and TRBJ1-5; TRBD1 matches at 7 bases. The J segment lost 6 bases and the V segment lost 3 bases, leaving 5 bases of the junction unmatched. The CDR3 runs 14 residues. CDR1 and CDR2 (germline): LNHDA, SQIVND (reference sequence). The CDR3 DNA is TGTGCCAGTAGTATGTCCGGACAGGCTCAGCCCCAGCATTTT. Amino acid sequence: CASSMSGQAQPQHF. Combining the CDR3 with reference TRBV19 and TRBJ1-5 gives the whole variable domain DGGITQSPKYLFRKEGQNVTLSCEQNLNHDAMYWYRQDPGQGLRLIYYSQIVNDFQKGDIAEGYSVSREKKESFPLTVTSAQKNPTAFYLCASSMSGQAQPQHFGDGTRLSIL.

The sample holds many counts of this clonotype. The CDR3 loop is CAWGRRMNTEAFF. Written as DNA, the CDR3 is TGTGCCTGGGGAAGGCGGATGAACACTGAAGCTTTCTTT. The chain links TRBV5-4 to TRBJ1-1; D is unclear. The germline V and J ends were trimmed by 10 bases and 0 bases, with 13 bases remaining between them. CDR1 and CDR2 (germline): SGHNT, YYREEE (reference sequence). This CDR3 is built from 13 residues.

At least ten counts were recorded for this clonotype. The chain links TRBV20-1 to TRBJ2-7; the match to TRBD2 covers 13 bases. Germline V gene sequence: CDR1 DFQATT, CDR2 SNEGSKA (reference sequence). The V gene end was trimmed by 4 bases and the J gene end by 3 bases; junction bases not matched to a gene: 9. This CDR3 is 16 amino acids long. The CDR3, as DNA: TGCAGTGCTACCGGGACTAGCGGGGAGGTTAACTACGAGCAGTACTTC. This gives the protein CSATGTSGEVNYEQYF.

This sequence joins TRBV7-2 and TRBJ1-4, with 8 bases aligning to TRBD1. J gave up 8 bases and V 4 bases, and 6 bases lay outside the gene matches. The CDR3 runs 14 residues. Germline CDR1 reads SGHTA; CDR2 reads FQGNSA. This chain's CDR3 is CASSSNWDREKLFF. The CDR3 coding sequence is TGTGCCAGCAGCTCCAATTGGGACAGGGAAAAACTGTTTTTT.

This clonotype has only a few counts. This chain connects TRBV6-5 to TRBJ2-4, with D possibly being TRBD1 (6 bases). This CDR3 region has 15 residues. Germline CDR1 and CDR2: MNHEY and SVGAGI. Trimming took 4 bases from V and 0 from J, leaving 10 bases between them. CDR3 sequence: CASSSDRRAKNIQYF. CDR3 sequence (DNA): TGTGCCAGCAGTTCTGACAGGAGAGCCAAAAACATTCAGTACTTC.

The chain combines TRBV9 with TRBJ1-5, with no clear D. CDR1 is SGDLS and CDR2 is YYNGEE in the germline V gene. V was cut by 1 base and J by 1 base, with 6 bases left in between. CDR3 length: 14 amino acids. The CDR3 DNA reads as TGTGCCAGCAGCGTAAGTCCGAGCAATCAGCCCCAGCATTTT. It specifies CASSVSPSNQPQHF. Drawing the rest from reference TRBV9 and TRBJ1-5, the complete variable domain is DSGVTQTPKHLITATGQRVTLRCSPRSGDLSVYWYQQSLDQGLQFLIQYYNGEERAKGNILERFSAQQFPDLHSELNLSSLELGDSALYFCASSVSPSNQPQHFGDGTRLSIL.

The CDR3 sequence is CASSPRGRTSEAFF. The CDR3 DNA is TGTGCCAGCAGCCCCCGGGGGAGAACAAGTGAAGCTTTCTTT. This chain uses TRBV12-3 or TRBV12-4 with TRBJ1-1; possible D gene TRBD1, 5 bases. The V gene lost 6 bases and the J gene lost 7 bases, with 18 bases spanning the gap. The CDR3 covers 14 residues.

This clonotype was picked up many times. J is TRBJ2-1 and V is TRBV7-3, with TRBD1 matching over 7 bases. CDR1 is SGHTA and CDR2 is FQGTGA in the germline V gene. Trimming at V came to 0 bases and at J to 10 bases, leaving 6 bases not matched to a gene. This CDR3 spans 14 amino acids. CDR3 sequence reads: CASSLTGTALEQFF. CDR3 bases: TGTGCCAGCAGCTTAACGGGGACAGCCCTAGAGCAGTTCTTC.

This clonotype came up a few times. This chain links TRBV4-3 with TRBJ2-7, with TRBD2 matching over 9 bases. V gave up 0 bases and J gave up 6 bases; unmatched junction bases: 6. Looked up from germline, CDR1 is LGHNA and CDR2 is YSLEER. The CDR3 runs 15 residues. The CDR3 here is CASSQEYAGGFEQYF. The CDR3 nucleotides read TGCGCCAGCAGCCAAGAGTACGCGGGGGGGTTCGAGCAGTACTTC.